This T cell receptor (beta chain) comes out of a study of T-cell memory formation after mild COVID-19. Study outcomes and limitations: Largely, contracting CD4+ clones fell within CM and EM, and contracting CD8+ clones within EMRA.

This clonotype was found a few times. Its antigen is not known. V lost 4 bases to trimming and J lost 5 bases, with 18 bases between them. CDR1 and CDR2 (germline): SGHRS, YFSETQ. CDR3 size: 15 residues. TCRdb processed the 5' RACE reads anew with MiXCR; each CDR3 protein has one entry. The data show more than 150,000 distinct CDR3 sequences, 20% to 25% seen once. The specimen was PBMCs or a T cell subset sorted from them (not recorded which). This sequence was found in an adult woman who had mild COVID-19 (a few samples of this study predate the infection). Cell type and time point are not known. The chain links TRBV5-1 to TRBJ2-5; a possible D gene is TRBD2 (7 bases). CDR3 coding DNA: TGCGCCAGCAGCAAGGAGGGGGGGACGAGCGAGACCCAGTACTTC. Its protein product is CASSKEGGTSETQYF.